This TCR beta chain was obtained from a study of T-cell reconstitution after alpha-beta-depleted transplantation in children. This clonotype was detected many times. Its target is unknown. The authors prepared the TCRbeta library with unique molecular identifiers. TCRdb fed the PCR reads into MiXCR, producing one record per CDR3 protein. The sample comprises about 230,000 distinct CDR3 sequences, 9.5% to 13% of which are singletons, and 25% to 30% rests with the top ten. Broader study findings: Two months or so post-transplant, alpha-beta T cells reportedly derived from several hundred expanded graft clones. At one year after transplant, newly produced T cells mostly accounted for T-cell counts and diversity. High day-60 TCRbeta diversity in some patients came from surviving recipient T cells and thymic progenitors.

With 2 bases removed from V and 7 bases from J, the gap between germline ends came to 12 bases. The CDR3 is made up of 15 amino acids. V is TRBV12-3 or TRBV12-4 and J is TRBJ1-6; tentatively, D is TRBD1 (6 bases). The specimen comprised PBMCs, sampled before TCRalphabeta/CD19-depleted stem cell transplant. The source is a child younger than two with acute myeloid leukemia, due to receive a stem cell transplant. As DNA, the CDR3 is TGTGCCAGCAGTTTACATGGGCAGGGGAATTCACCCCTCCACTTT. Translated, it gives CASSLHGQGNSPLHF.